The clone carrying this T cell receptor (beta chain) was recorded once. What it binds is unknown. V lost 4 bases and J lost 5; bases outside the gene matches: 11. Germline-derived CDR1 and CDR2 are SGHRS and YFSETQ. This CDR3 has 15 residues. The sample is drawn from a study of healthy donors' naive CD4 and CD8 T cells. Study-level findings and limits: A reported CD4+/CD8+ bias affected most V and J genes in naive cells. Positive CDR3 charge linked to CD4+ cells, negative to CD8+ cells. Chains were not paired, since alpha and beta were sequenced in bulk.

A linear amplification protocol produced the TCR libraries from around 510 ng of total RNA. Original data processing: 86,000 or so TCR alpha transcripts were sequenced from 5 healthy donors. TCRdb itself ran the reads through MiXCR, one entry per CDR3 protein. None of the V and J calls come from the authors' own analysis; TCRdb made them. The sample records around 180,000 distinct CDR3 sequences, around three quarters being singletons. This clonotype was sampled from a pool of human donors in good health; the sample pools cells from several healthy donors. This rearrangement joins TRBV5-1 to TRBJ1-1, with TRBD1 matching over 7 bases. Sequenced sample: naive CD4+ and CD8+ T cells sorted from blood, pooled from several donors. This chain's CDR3 is CASSHGDSSWTEAFF. The CDR3, as DNA: TGCGCCAGCAGCCACGGGGACAGTTCTTGGACTGAAGCTTTCTTT.